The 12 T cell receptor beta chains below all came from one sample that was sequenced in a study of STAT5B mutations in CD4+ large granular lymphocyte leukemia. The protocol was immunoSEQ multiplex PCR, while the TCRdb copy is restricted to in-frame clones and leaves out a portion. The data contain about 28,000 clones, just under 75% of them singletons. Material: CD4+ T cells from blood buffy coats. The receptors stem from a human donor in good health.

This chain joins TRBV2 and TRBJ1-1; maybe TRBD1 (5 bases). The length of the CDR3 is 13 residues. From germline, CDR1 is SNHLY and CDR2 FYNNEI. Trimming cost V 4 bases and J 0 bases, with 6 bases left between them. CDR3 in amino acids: CASSGQMNTEAFF. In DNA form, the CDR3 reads TGTGCCAGCAGTGGACAGATGAACACTGAAGCTTTCTTT.

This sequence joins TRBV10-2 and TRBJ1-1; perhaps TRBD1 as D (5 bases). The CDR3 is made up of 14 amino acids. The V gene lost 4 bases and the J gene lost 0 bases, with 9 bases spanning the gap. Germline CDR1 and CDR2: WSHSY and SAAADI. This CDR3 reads CASSAQGLNTEAFF. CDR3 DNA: TGCGCCAGCAGTGCTCAGGGATTGAACACTGAAGCTTTCTTT.

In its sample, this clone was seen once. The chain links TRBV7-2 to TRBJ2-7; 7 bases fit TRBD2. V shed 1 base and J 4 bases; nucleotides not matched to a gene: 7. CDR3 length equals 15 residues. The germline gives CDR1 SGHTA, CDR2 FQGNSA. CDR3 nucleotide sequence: TGTGCCAGCAGCTTAGATCGCGGGAGTTTGTACGAGCAGTACTTC. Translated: CASSLDRGSLYEQYF.

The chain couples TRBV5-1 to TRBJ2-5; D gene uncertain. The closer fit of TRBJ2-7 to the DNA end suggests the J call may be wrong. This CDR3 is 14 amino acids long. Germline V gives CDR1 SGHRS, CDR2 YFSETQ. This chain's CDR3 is CASSLVSARYEQYF. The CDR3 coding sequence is TGCGCCAGCAGCTTGGTATCAGCGCGCTACGAGCAGTACTTC.

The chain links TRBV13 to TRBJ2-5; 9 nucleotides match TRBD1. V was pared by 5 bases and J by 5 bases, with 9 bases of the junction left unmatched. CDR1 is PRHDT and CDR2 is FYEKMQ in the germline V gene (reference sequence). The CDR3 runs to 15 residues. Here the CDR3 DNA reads TGTGCCAGCAGCCTACGGACAGGGGCCAGGGAGACCCAGTACTTC. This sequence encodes CASSLRTGARETQYF.

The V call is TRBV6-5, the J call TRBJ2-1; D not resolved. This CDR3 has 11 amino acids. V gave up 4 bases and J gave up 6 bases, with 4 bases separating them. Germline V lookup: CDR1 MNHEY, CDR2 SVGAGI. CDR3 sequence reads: CASSSSNEQFF. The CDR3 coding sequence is TGTGCCAGCAGTTCGTCCAATGAGCAGTTCTTC.

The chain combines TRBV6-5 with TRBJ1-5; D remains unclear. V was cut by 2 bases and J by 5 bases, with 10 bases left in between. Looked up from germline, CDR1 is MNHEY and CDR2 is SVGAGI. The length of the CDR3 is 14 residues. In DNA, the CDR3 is TGTGCCAGCAGTTACCTCCGTTGGGATCAGCCCCAGCATTTT. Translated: CASSYLRWDQPQHF.

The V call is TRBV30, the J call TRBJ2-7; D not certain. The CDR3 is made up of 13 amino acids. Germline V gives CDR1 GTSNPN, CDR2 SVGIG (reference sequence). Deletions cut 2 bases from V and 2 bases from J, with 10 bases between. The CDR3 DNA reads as TGTGCCTGGAGTTCCCGATCTGCCTACGAGCAGTACTTC. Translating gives CAWSSRSAYEQYF.

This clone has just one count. CDR3 residues: CASSRGTSGKETQYF. In DNA, the CDR3 is TGTGCCAGCAGCCGTGGGACTAGCGGGAAAGAGACCCAGTACTTC. The chain carries TRBV6-5 and TRBJ2-5; 13 bases fit TRBD2. The CDR3 covers 15 residues. In germline, CDR1 is MNHEY, CDR2 SVGAGI. J gave up 3 bases and V 6 bases, and 4 bases lay outside the gene matches.

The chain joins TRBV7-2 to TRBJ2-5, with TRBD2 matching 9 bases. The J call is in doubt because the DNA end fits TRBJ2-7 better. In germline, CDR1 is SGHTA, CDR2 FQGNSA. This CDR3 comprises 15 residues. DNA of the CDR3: TGTGCCAGCAGGCCCCCTAGCGGGAATGGCTACGAGCAGTACTTC. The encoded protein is CASRPPSGNGYEQYF.

CDR3 bases: TGTGCCAGCAGCTTAACACCTACCAAGGCAGATACGCAGTATTTT. This translates into CASSLTPTKADTQYF. The genes are TRBV5-8 and TRBJ2-3; D is ambiguous. Germline V gene lookup returns CDR1 SGHTS and CDR2 YDEGEE. Trimming took off 2 bases at V and 4 bases at J, with 14 bases between the two ends. The CDR3 length is 15 residues.

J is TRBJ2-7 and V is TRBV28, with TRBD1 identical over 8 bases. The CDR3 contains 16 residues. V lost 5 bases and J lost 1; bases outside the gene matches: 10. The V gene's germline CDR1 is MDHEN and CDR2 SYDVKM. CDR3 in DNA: TGTGCCAGCAGTAGGACCGGGACAGGCGAATCCTACGAGCAGTACTTC. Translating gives CASSRTGTGESYEQYF.